This TCR beta chain emerged from a study of blood T cell repertoires in COVID-19 (dated by TCRdb to the early 2020s). Concerning the study at large: Collaborator samples came from the United States, Italy and Spain and covered acute and convalescent phases of COVID-19. The prospective study material was composed of cDNA or gDNA derived from T cells, B-cell-depleted T cells, or PBMCs. The dataset comprised deeply sampled blood TCRbeta repertoires from subjects exposed to, actively infected with, or recovered from COVID-19. The repertoires were released in a freely available public database meant as a resource for research on the immune response to SARS-CoV-2. Samples came from the ongoing ImmuneRACE study (first 160 participants) plus 1,254 subjects from 6 global collaborators. A de-identified subject ID, COVID-19 status, age in years and sex were almost always included in the sample metadata. Where available, HLA class I and class II types were obtained from metadata supplied by the sample provider rather than from assay-based typing. The paper as a whole reports these results and caveats: The amount of clinical and demographic metadata varied by source and participant and was provided uncurated.

The immunoSEQ Assay, a bias-controlled multiplex PCR, was used to amplify TCRbeta CDR3 regions from genomic DNA. The authors' pipeline ran thus. The number of nucleated cells in each sample was estimated by amplification of reference gene primers within the assay. To quantify the absolute abundance of each unique TCRbeta CDR3 rearrangement, sequence reads were collapsed and filtered. For each sample, productive Simpson clonality was calculated by taking the square root of Simpson's diversity index across productive rearrangements. What TCRdb holds here is the immuneACCESS table cut down to in-frame rearrangements. Part of the clones is not present; checked against another copy, under half of the missing clones reflect an unresolved V gene, and the others are unexplained. That table furnishes V, J and clone size, whereas the DNA furnished D and trimming. This sample lists over 30,000 clones; approximately 88% were detected once. Roughly an eighth of the sample belongs to the ten largest clones.

Comments on this clone: Its antigen is unknown. Per-base qualities were not stored, and no clone one base away is much larger.

Measured from the cysteine to the phenylalanine, the CDR3 is 13 residues long. Kept here is only the CDR3 DNA, which spans 39 bases and is read in frame from base 1. The germline V gene (reference sequence) gives CDR1 as LNHNV and CDR2 as YYDKDF. Clipping removes 3 bases from V and 4 bases from J, with 1 as the unmatched junction base count. Each collaborating institution followed its own protocols to collect whole blood in K2EDTA tubes. For TCRbeta analysis, collaborators shipped samples in one of three forms: frozen whole blood, isolated PBMCs, or DNA extracted from either of those sample types. The clonotype comes from a man in his 70s with active COVID-19. Sequencing used peripheral blood. The chain is encoded by TRBV15 joined to TRBJ2-5; the central 8 bases match TRBD1. Here the CDR3 is given as CATSSTGGETQYF. DNA sequence: TGTGCCACCAGCAGCACAGGGGGAGAGACCCAGTACTTC.